A selection of T cell receptor beta chains follows, all from one sample in a study of T cell repertoires in cytomegalovirus infection. TCRdb recomputed calls from the reads with MiXCR, one row per CDR3 protein. The top ten clones hold over 15% of a sample with approximately 170,000 distinct CDR3 sequences, roughly 17% of them seen once. The sequenced sample was CD8+ T cells from PBMCs. The source of these receptors is a human donor in good health (CMV status not recorded). Some clones in this sample may be carry-over from other donors' samples. The CDR3 runs from the conserved cysteine through the conserved F or W. A D gene is named only where the DNA matches it firmly. Part of the rows lack a size; the others show once, few, many or a class for expanded clones.

>-|TRBJ1-1|-|TRBV12-3/TRBV12-4
CASSFGQMNTEAFF
TGTGCCAGCAGTTTCGGGCAGATGAACACTGAAGCTTTCTTT
>-|TRBJ2-7|-|TRBV6-2/TRBV6-3
CASSYQDWSTYEQYF
TGTGCCAGCAGTTACCAGGACTGGTCCACCTACGAGCAGTACTTC
>many|TRBJ1-1|-|TRBV6-2/TRBV6-3
CASSYSSTNTEAFF
TGTGCCAGCAGTTACTCATCTACGAACACTGAAGCTTTCTTT
>many|TRBJ2-3|TRBD2|TRBV7-2
CASSSVAGGGTDTQYF
TGTGCCAGCAGCTCCGTAGCGGGAGGAGGCACAGATACGCAGTATTTT
>few|TRBJ1-2|-|TRBV7-3
CASSFRGQALF
TGTGCCAGCAGCTTTCGGGGACAAGCCCTCTTC
>-|TRBJ1-6|TRBD1|TRBV7-6
CASSPGDSSYNSPLHF
TGTGCCAGCAGCCCCGGGGACAGCTCCTATAATTCACCCCTCCACTTT
>few|TRBJ2-7|TRBD1|TRBV29-1
CSVEERTGPSYEQYF
TGCAGCGTTGAAGAAAGGACAGGGCCCTCCTACGAGCAGTACTTC
>-|TRBJ2-1|TRBD2|TRBV7-9
CASSLTSSDEQFF
TGTGCCAGCAGCTTGACTAGCAGCGACGAGCAGTTCTTC
>few|TRBJ2-5|-|TRBV6-1
CASTPTAGQETQYF
TGTGCCAGCACCCCTACAGCCGGACAAGAGACCCAGTACTTC
>-|TRBJ2-3|TRBD2|TRBV6-2/TRBV6-3
CASSYSTRVTSGDLTDTQYF
TGTGCCAGCAGTTACTCGACTCGCGTGACTAGCGGGGATCTCACAGATACGCAGTATTTT
>few|TRBJ1-4|-|TRBV15
CATSRLGRSGEKLFF
TGTGCCACCAGCAGATTGGGGCGATCGGGTGAAAAACTGTTTTTT
>few|TRBJ2-5|-|TRBV7-8
CASSREAGGKTQETQYF
TGTGCCAGCAGCAGGGAGGCAGGAGGAAAAACTCAAGAGACCCAGTACTTC
>-|TRBJ1-1|-|TRBV19
CASTWADMNTEAFF
TGTGCCAGTACCTGGGCTGACATGAACACTGAAGCTTTCTTT
>many|TRBJ1-1|-|TRBV10-3
CAISESGGQNTEAFF
TGTGCCATCAGTGAGTCGGGGGGGCAGAACACTGAAGCTTTCTTT
>few|TRBJ2-3|TRBD1|TRBV12-3/TRBV12-4
CASSSPGQGRGHTQYF
TGTGCCAGCAGTTCCCCGGGACAGGGGCGAGGACATACGCAGTATTTT
>few|TRBJ2-7|-|TRBV12-3/TRBV12-4
CASGLGQYEQYF
TGTGCCAGCGGGTTAGGACAGTACGAGCAGTACTTC
>few|TRBJ2-3|-|TRBV7-4
CASSYHTQLTGDTQYF
TGTGCCAGCAGCTACCACACCCAGCTCACGGGGGATACGCAGTATTTT
>few|TRBJ2-6|-|TRBV19
CASSIGFGANVLTF
TGTGCCAGTAGTATCGGGTTTGGGGCCAACGTCCTGACTTTC
>medium-sized|TRBJ1-2|-|TRBV28
CASSLNLDSYGGYTF
TGTGCCAGCAGTTTAAATCTAGACAGCTACGGTGGCTACACCTTC
>once|TRBJ1-2|-|TRBV11-3
CASSSGPPYPGYTF
TGTGCCAGCAGCTCAGGGCCGCCTTATCCGGGCTACACCTTC
>few|TRBJ2-7|TRBD1|TRBV6-6
CASRKDRGKSYEQYF
TGTGCCAGCAGAAAGGACAGGGGGAAATCCTACGAGCAGTACTTC
>-|TRBJ2-1|TRBD1|TRBV6-8
CASSYPPGQNNEQFF
TGTGCCAGCAGTTACCCGCCGGGACAGAACAATGAGCAGTTCTTC
>-|TRBJ1-2|-|TRBV7-9
CASSYREMDGYTF
TGTGCCAGCAGCTACAGGGAGATGGATGGCTACACCTTC
>once|TRBJ2-7|-|TRBV3-1
CASSPPALSYEQYF
TGTGCCAGCAGCCCACCGGCCCTTTCCTACGAGCAGTACTTC
>-|TRBJ2-7|-|TRBV11-2
CASSRRAGRGYEQYF
TGTGCCAGCAGCCGTCGAGCCGGGAGAGGCTACGAGCAGTACTTC
>few|TRBJ2-1|TRBD2|TRBV7-2
CASSLALGGSSYNEQFF
TGTGCCAGCAGCTTAGCTTTGGGCGGGAGCTCCTACAATGAGCAGTTCTTC
>-|TRBJ1-2|TRBD1|TRBV6-1
CANPRRDRGRFNYGYTF
TGTGCCAACCCCCGTCGGGACAGGGGACGATTTAACTATGGCTACACCTTC
>-|TRBJ2-5|TRBD2|TRBV7-6
CASSLDEASGNQETQYF
TGTGCCAGCAGCTTAGATGAGGCTAGCGGCAACCAAGAGACCCAGTACTTC
>few|TRBJ1-5|-|TRBV10-2
CASSEPGRDQPQHF
TGCGCCAGCAGTGAACCAGGGAGGGATCAGCCCCAGCATTTT
>many|TRBJ2-5|-|TRBV7-8
CASSLASGAGGSWTQYF
TGTGCCAGCAGCCTGGCTTCGGGGGCCGGGGGTAGTTGGACCCAGTACTTC
>few|TRBJ2-7|-|TRBV7-9
CASSFPLAEYEQYF
TGTGCCAGCAGCTTCCCCCTAGCTGAGTACGAGCAGTACTTC
>-|TRBJ2-1|TRBD2|TRBV20-1
CSASGGGVTYNEQFF
TGCAGTGCTAGCGGGGGGGGGGTCACCTACAATGAGCAGTTCTTC
>-|TRBJ2-7|TRBD1|TRBV28
CASSLTGGILYEQYF
TGTGCCAGCAGTCTGACAGGGGGTATCCTCTACGAGCAGTACTTC
>-|TRBJ2-2|-|TRBV10-3
CAISGRLDGELFF
TGTGCCATCAGTGGTCGACTGGACGGGGAGCTGTTTTTT
>few|TRBJ2-3|-|TRBV28
CASSQTPTDTQYF
TGTGCCAGCAGCCAAACACCGACAGATACGCAGTATTTT
>few|TRBJ2-3|-|TRBV29-1
CSVVGGGVDTQYF
TGCAGCGTTGTAGGGGGGGGTGTGGATACGCAGTATTTT
>once|TRBJ1-1|-|TRBV27
CASNLLRAKTEAFF
TGTGCCAGCAATTTATTAAGGGCGAAGACTGAAGCTTTCTTT